This T cell receptor beta chain came from a study of shared clonotypes between healthy human individuals (dated by TCRdb to the early 2020s). Regarding the complete study: Two women and a few men aged 18 to 49 years were included in the cohort. To estimate repertoire size and how much clonotype sharing occurs between individuals, the study deeply sequenced the blood TCR repertoires of roughly 5 healthy adults. For each donor, CD4 naive and CD4 memory were each run on three plates, CD8 naive on two plates, and CD8 memory on one plate. Each donor's leukapheresis produced roughly between about 0.8 and 8.9 billion PBMCs. Different laboratories and diverse techniques were used to prepare libraries and sequence TCR repertoires, to increase sequencing depth and limit assay-specific biases. The full study reports these points: Because the study included a small number of donors, the genetic and exposure-history diversity represented was limited. Estimated clonotype richness was generally larger for naive than for memory subsets. Across four donors, roughly 5.4% of naive CD4, approximately 3.5% of naive CD8, 2.3% of memory CD4, and approximately 0.4% of memory CD8 clonotypes were shared. Incomplete sequencing was indicated by rarefaction of sorted-subset datasets, despite the large sequencing depth. Sampling was limited to blood, and TCR repertoires in tissue likely differ from TCR repertoires in blood. Clonotypes shared by all four sorted-subset donors showed higher generation probabilities than non-shared clonotypes. Pairwise subsampling indicated that sequencing depth was expected to affect the degree of clonotype sharing among donors.

The donors were healthy, HIV-negative adults with no recently reported acute infections or vaccinations. Only Caucasian adults living in Nashville, Tennessee, USA were represented among the donors. Magnetic negative selection was used to enrich CD4+ T cells, after which naive cells were positively selected on CD45RA and the negative fraction became the memory subset. Blood was obtained by leukapheresis, after which PBMCs were separated by Ficoll-Histopaque density gradient centrifugation and cryopreserved in liquid nitrogen vapor phase. Analytical flow cytometry was used to check the purity and quantity of every magnetically sorted T cell population. Genomic DNA was isolated from each sorted fraction and quantified by UV absorbance on a Nanodrop 2000c. Using the deep immunoSEQ assay, TCR CDR3 regions were amplified from genomic DNA by multiplex PCR. For each cell subset, the extracted genomic DNA was distributed evenly across all wells of several immunoSEQ 96-well plates, and each plate served as one replicate. For sorted subsets, about 200 ng genomic DNA, equal to some 30,000 T cell genomes, was loaded into each replicate PCR. Purified libraries were quantified with a Qubit 3.0 fluorometer, sized on a Bioanalyzer 2100, and re-quantified with the KAPA Library Quantification kit. Every immunoSEQ 96-well plate was sequenced on a dedicated single-read 150-cycle Illumina NextSeq 550 flow cell. Concerning the study's data processing: Because the immunoSEQ output included only junctional sequences and no quality scores, the filtering could not be the same as the filtering used for full-length reads. To assign V/J genes and CDR3, sequences were annotated against IMGT germline references using PyIR, a Python wrapper for IgBLAST v1.9. Reads with weak V/J assignments (E-value above 1e-6), missing CDR3, stop codons, out-of-frame junctions, or ambiguous translated residues were removed. V3J clonotypes were defined by identical inferred V gene, J gene, and CDR3 amino acid sequence. The percentage overlap between two repertoires was calculated by dividing the number of shared unique clonotypes by the size of the smaller repertoire. Three approaches were used to assess repertoire richness: RTK rarefaction, the Chao1 estimator, and Recon v2.1 estimates of unobserved clonotypes. OLGA was used to compute generation probabilities for all TCRbeta clonotypes that the gDNA method yielded from four donors. Not all clones reach the TCRdb copy of this immuneACCESS table, which keeps in-frame sequences only. Checked studies attribute under half of the gap to unresolved V genes and leave the rest unexplained. D and trimming were read from the DNA, whereas the V and J calls and clone size are those reported in that table. The sample contains around 940,000 clones, around 80% of them found a single time. Together, the top ten hold about 1.5% of the sample.

This clone appeared once. Its antigen is not yet known. It has no much larger one-base neighbor in the sample; base qualities were not kept. Trimming removed 1 base from V and 6 bases from J, leaving 9 bases between the germline ends. From a lookup of the germline V gene, CDR1 and CDR2 are SGHAT and FQNNGV. Inclusive of the bounding cysteine and phenylalanine, the CDR3 is 14 residues long. Of all the DNA, just the CDR3 is kept, 42 bases in frame from base 1. Input material: memory CD4+ T cells sorted from blood. Per the publication, the cell subset or site label means: CD45RA-negative fraction. The V and J segments used are TRBV11-2 and TRBJ2-2; the D gene is possibly TRBD2, with 6 bases matching. This receptor was identified in a man aged 18 to 30 in good health. The sequenced DNA: TGTGCCAGCAGCTTAGGCGGGAAGGCCGGGGAGCTGTTTTTT. It specifies CASSLGGKAGELFF.